These T cell receptor beta chains were read from a single sample in a study of OX40 agonist ivuxolimab in advanced cancers. The repertoire was sequenced with immunoSEQ multiplex PCR; TCRdb's copy has only in-frame clones and lacks some. The data show tens of thousands of clones, 75% to 95% seen once. The source was CD4+ or CD8+ T cells sorted from blood, collected in a trial of the OX40 agonist ivuxolimab. The receptors were sampled from an adult with an advanced solid tumor such as melanoma, head and neck, liver or kidney cancer. Both conserved end residues are part of each CDR3. Clone size appears in some rows only: once, few, many, or a class for an expanded clone.

CDR3	V	J	size
CASSVASLRQGNTGELFF	TRBV9	TRBJ2-2	.
CAISESKETSGRPTYEQYF	TRBV10-3	TRBJ2-7	.
CASSPGQGVETQYF	TRBV5-6	TRBJ2-5	.
CASSFGPEGSTEAFF	TRBV7-2	TRBJ1-1	.
CASSQIGGQQYF	TRBV7-3	TRBJ2-7	.
CASSYLGGSYEQYF	TRBV6-6	TRBJ2-7	few
CAISESPQGTQPQHF	TRBV10-3	TRBJ1-5	.
CASSLGQGGNEQFF	TRBV5-1	TRBJ2-1	.
CASRGFGSYEQYF	TRBV27	TRBJ2-7	.
CASSQGDWHQPQHF	TRBV4-1	TRBJ1-5	.
CASSRSGARETQYF	TRBV6-5	TRBJ2-5	.
CAFRVPTNEKLFF	TRBV30	TRBJ1-4	.
CASSLSQGSPLFF	TRBV28	TRBJ2-2	.
CASSLLTGQGNRQPQHF	TRBV28	TRBJ1-5	.
CASRPILRGPEQYF	TRBV4-1	TRBJ2-7	.
CASRTTGWAGEQFF	TRBV19	TRBJ2-1	.
CASSYSGGRGTDTQYF	TRBV6-6	TRBJ2-3	.
CASSRDSSGNTIYF	TRBV7-9	TRBJ1-3	.
CASSPPGRPNNEQFF	TRBV18	TRBJ2-1	.
CSVKIAGNEQFF	TRBV29-1	TRBJ2-1	.
CAWSVGRIREQYF	TRBV30	TRBJ2-7	.
CASSSRTGGFTGELFF	TRBV5-1	TRBJ2-2	once
CASSYSGQNNQPQHF	TRBV6-5	TRBJ1-5	.
CASSFPLHGSTEAFF	TRBV28	TRBJ1-1	.
CASSGGTGPSNQPQHF	TRBV6-1	TRBJ1-5	.
CASGGRAGNEQFF	TRBV7-2	TRBJ2-1	.
CASRAGGTKNEQFF	TRBV6-6	TRBJ2-1	.
CAWSRYQETQYF	TRBV30	TRBJ2-5	.
CASREGMGMNTEAFF	TRBV6-6	TRBJ1-1	.
CASSLALLAGSDEQFF	TRBV7-2	TRBJ2-1	.
CAWRRTGGYEQYF	TRBV30	TRBJ2-7	few
CASGRQGNTGELFF	TRBV5-5	TRBJ2-2	.
CASSPRINQETQYF	TRBV18	TRBJ2-5	.
CASSLGQGRETQYF	TRBV5-1	TRBJ2-5	.
CASSKMATEAFF	TRBV21-1	TRBJ1-1	.
CASSEAKGPGGSYTF	TRBV2	TRBJ1-2	.
CASSLGGVAYEQYF	TRBV5-5	TRBJ2-7	.
CASSPWDLTTTSTDTQYF	TRBV9	TRBJ2-3	.
CAISAGRKETQYF	TRBV10-3	TRBJ2-5	.
CASVPGQVGEQYF	TRBV6-1	TRBJ2-7	.
CASSLEGARGTEAFF	TRBV5-1	TRBJ1-1	.
CASSQDQISTDTQYF	TRBV4-2	TRBJ2-3	.
CAWSDRILAGGGELFF	TRBV30	TRBJ2-2	.
CASSVPGDRAFEQYF	TRBV6-5	TRBJ2-7	.
CASSLTGLIGNEQFF	TRBV7-3	TRBJ2-1	once
CAWQGFTETQYF	TRBV30	TRBJ2-5	.
CASSLGVLGYEQYF	TRBV5-1	TRBJ2-7	.
CASSLATQRVNEQFF	TRBV27	TRBJ2-1	.
CASSLQGQETQYF	TRBV7-9	TRBJ2-5	.